Listed here are 10 T cell receptor beta chains from one sample, sequenced in a study of T-cell reconstitution after alpha-beta-depleted transplantation in children. Library preparation (for TCRbeta) was performed with unique molecular identifiers. TCRdb ran MiXCR on the PCR reads and lists one entry per CDR3 protein. The sample lists a few hundred thousand distinct CDR3 sequences, roughly 13% seen once, with approximately 4.3% in the top ten. Here the sequenced sample was PBMCs, taken from the stem cell graft. All receptors come from a human donor who donated a stem cell graft to a child with Fanconi anemia.

The J gene is TRBJ2-5, the V gene TRBV20-1; D perhaps matches TRBD2 (5 bases). Trimming took 3 bases from V and 1 from J, leaving 15 bases between them. The CDR3 contains 15 residues. Germline CDR1 and CDR2: DFQATT and SNEGSKA (reference sequence). The CDR3 here is CSASSVRDSQETQYF. CDR3 bases: TGCAGTGCTAGTTCAGTACGGGATAGCCAAGAGACCCAGTACTTC.

This clonotype was seen more than once but under ten times. V is TRBV20-1 and J is TRBJ1-1; TRBD1 might be the D (6 bases). Per germline, CDR1 DFQATT and CDR2 SNEGSKA (reference sequence). The CDR3 sequence is 13 residues long. Trimming removed 3 bases from V and 4 bases from J, with 12 bases in between. The CDR3 spells CSASRRDITEAFF. The CDR3 DNA is TGCAGTGCTAGCCGCCGGGACATCACTGAAGCTTTCTTT.

This chain joins TRBV5-1 and TRBJ2-2, with 14 bases lining up with TRBD2. CDR3 length equals 20 residues. Germline loops: CDR1 SGHRS, CDR2 YFSETQ. The J segment lost 0 bases and the V segment lost 3 bases, leaving 10 bases of the junction unmatched. The DNA for the CDR3 is TGCGCCAGCAGCTCGACCCCCGGACTAGCGGGGGGCACGAACACCGGGGAGCTGTTTTTT. As protein: CASSSTPGLAGGTNTGELFF. Supplemented by reference TRBV5-1 and TRBJ2-2, the full variable domain reads KAGVTQTPRYLIKTRGQQVTLSCSPISGHRSVSWYQQTPGQGLQFLFEYFSETQRNKGNFPGRFSGRQFSNSRSEMNVSTLELGDSALYLCASSSTPGLAGGTNTGELFFGEGSRLTVL.

V gene TRBV6-1 combines with J gene TRBJ1-2; no firm D call. CDR1 MNHNS and CDR2 SASEGT come from the germline V gene. Trimming removed 3 bases at V and 0 bases at J, with 11 bases between. The CDR3 sequence is 15 residues long. CDR3 protein: CASSDRSTANYGYTF. CDR3 sequence (DNA): TGTGCCAGCAGTGATCGGTCAACAGCTAACTATGGCTACACCTTC.

V and J are TRBV7-9 and TRBJ2-1; D not resolved. Germline V CDR1 and CDR2: SEHNR, FQNEAQ (reference sequence). The length of the CDR3 is 12 residues. V lost 5 bases and J lost 6, with 8 bases in between. The CDR3 nucleotides are TGTGCCAGCAGCCCAGAGACCAATGAGCAGTTCTTC. This codes for CASSPETNEQFF. Complete variable domain (other parts from reference TRBV7-9 and TRBJ2-1): DTGVSQNPRHKITKRGQNVTFRCDPISEHNRLYWYRQTLGQGPEFLTYFQNEAQLEKSRLLSDRFSAERPKGSFSTLEIQRTEQGDSAMYLCASSPETNEQFFGPGTRLTVL.

The genes are TRBV29-1 and TRBJ2-2; D is perhaps TRBD1 (5 bases). The CDR3 is 13 amino acids. Looked up from germline, CDR1 is SQVTM and CDR2 is ANQGSEA. Trimming took 7 bases from V and 0 from J, leaving 9 bases between them. The CDR3: CSGTGANTGELFF. DNA of the CDR3: TGCAGCGGTACAGGCGCGAACACCGGGGAGCTGTTTTTT.

Note on this clonotype: One junction end does not reproduce the germline sequence, and a read error may be involved. The genes are TRBV5-6 and TRBJ2-2; D may match TRBD1 or TRBD2 (6 bases each). This CDR3 is 15 amino acids long. The germline CDR1 and CDR2 sequences are SGHDT and YYEEEE. The CDR3, as DNA: TGTGCCAGCAGCTATACAGGGCAACCGACCGGGGAGGTGTTTTTT. Translated: CASSYTGQPTGEVFF.

The table lists this clonotype with a few counts. The rearrangement uses TRBV29-1 and TRBJ1-1, with 7 bases lining up with TRBD1. Germline CDR1 is SQVTM and CDR2 is ANQGSEA. V shed 5 bases and J 6 bases; nucleotides not matched to a gene: 9. The CDR3 spans 13 residues. The CDR3: CSVRQGVEAEAFF. DNA for the CDR3: TGCAGCGTTAGACAGGGAGTTGAGGCTGAAGCTTTCTTT.

This clonotype came up many times. The chain has TRBV20-1 and TRBJ2-5; D remains ambiguous. Trimming took off 6 bases at V and 1 base at J, with 12 bases between the two ends. CDR3 size: 13 residues. Per the germline V gene, CDR1 is DFQATT and CDR2 is SNEGSKA (reference sequence). The CDR3, as DNA: TGCAGTGCCCAAAAAGCACGCCAAGAGACCCAGTACTTC. Translation: CSAQKARQETQYF.

V usage is TRBV2 and J usage is TRBJ2-2, with D possibly TRBD1 on 5 matching bases. This CDR3 region has 17 residues. Trimming stripped 1 base from V and 5 bases from J, with 17 bases between. Per the germline V gene, CDR1 is SNHLY and CDR2 is FYNNEI. CDR3 sequence (DNA): TGTGCCAGCAGTGAAGACCCGGCAGGGTTTAATACCGGGGAGCTGTTTTTT. Protein: CASSEDPAGFNTGELFF.